This T cell receptor (beta chain) appears in the sequencing data of a study of metastatic and nonmetastatic thyroid tumors. Whole-study context: Patients with malignant and benign thyroid disease provided blood and tumor or nodule tissue, whose repertoires were compared.

The CDR3 extends over 15 amino acids. The V segment lost 4 bases and the J segment 1 base; nucleotides outside the gene matches: 5. Germline CDR1 MNHNS, CDR2 SASEGT. Patients underwent thyroid surgery, and none had received any treatment before it. Under the authors' procedure: The study's classifier, a distant-metastasis tool for papillary thyroid cancer, was built using CDR3 differences across clinicopathological groups. TCRdb ran MiXCR on the PCR reads. TCRdb, not the original authors, processed these V and J calls. The data contain tens of thousands of clones, less than 25% of them singletons. This clone was seen at least ten times. Its antigen is currently unknown. One base away lies a much larger clone, so this may be a sequencing read error. Overall study results and limits: A significant increase in TCR beta diversity was reportedly seen in malignant thyroid tumors relative to benign nodules, in blood and tumor.

The clonotype originates from a female donor with papillary thyroid cancer or a benign thyroid nodule (not recorded which). Some clones in this sample may be carry-over from other donors' samples. The sample taken for sequencing was blood. This chain uses TRBV6-1 with TRBJ2-3; 7 positions match TRBD2. The CDR3 DNA follows: TGTGCCAGCAGTGGCACGGGAGGAGGCACAGATACGCAGTATTTT. Amino acids: CASSGTGGGTDTQYF.